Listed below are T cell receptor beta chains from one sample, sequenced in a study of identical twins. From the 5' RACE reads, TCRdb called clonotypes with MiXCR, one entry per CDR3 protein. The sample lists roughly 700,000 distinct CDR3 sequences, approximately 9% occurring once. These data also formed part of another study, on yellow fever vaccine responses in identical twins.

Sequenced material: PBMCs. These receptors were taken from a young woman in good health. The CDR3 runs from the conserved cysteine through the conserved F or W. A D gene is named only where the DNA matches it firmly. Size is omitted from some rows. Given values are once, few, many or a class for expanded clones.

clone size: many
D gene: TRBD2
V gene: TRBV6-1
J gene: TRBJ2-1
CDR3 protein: CASSSLAGGLNEQFF
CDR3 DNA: TGTGCCAGCAGCTCGCTAGCGGGGGGGCTAAATGAGCAGTTCTTC

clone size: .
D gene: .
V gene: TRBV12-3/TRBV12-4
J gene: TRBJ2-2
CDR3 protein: CASTSTANTGELFF
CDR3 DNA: TGTGCCAGCACTTCGACAGCGAACACCGGGGAGCTGTTTTTT

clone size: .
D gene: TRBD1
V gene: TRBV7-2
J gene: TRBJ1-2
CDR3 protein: CASSFPGTGRNGYTF
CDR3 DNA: TGTGCCAGCAGCTTCCCCGGGACAGGGCGGAATGGCTACACCTTC

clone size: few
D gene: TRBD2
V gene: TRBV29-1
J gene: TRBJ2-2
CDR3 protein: CSVKTSGGSGELFF
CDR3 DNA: TGCAGCGTTAAGACTAGCGGGGGGTCCGGGGAGCTGTTTTTT

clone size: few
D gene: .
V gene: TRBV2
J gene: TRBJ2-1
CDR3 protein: CASRGPYNEQFF
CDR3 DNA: TGTGCCAGCAGAGGCCCCTACAATGAGCAGTTCTTC

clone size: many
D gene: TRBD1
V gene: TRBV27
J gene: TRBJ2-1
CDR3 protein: CASSITRDRGHEQFF
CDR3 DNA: TGTGCCAGCAGTATCACACGGGACAGGGGGCATGAGCAGTTCTTC

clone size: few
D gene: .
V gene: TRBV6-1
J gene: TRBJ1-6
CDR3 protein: CASSQPGPLDSSLHF
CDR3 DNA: TGTGCCAGCAGCCAACCGGGACCCCTAGATTCTTCCCTCCACTTT

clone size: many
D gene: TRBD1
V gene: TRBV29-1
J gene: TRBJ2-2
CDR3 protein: CSVAGQGPNTGELFF
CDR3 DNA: TGCAGCGTTGCCGGACAGGGTCCGAACACCGGGGAGCTGTTTTTT

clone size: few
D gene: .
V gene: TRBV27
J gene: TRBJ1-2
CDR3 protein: CASSWGMWGYGYTF
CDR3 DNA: TGTGCCAGCAGTTGGGGGATGTGGGGCTATGGCTACACCTTC

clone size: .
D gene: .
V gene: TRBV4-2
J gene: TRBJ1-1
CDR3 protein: CASSQDRGRNTEAFF
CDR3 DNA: TGTGCCAGCAGCCAAGATCGAGGGAGGAACACTGAAGCTTTCTTT

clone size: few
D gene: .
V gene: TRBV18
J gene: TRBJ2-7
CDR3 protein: CASSPPNRVSSYEQYF
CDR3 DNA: TGTGCCAGCTCACCGCCAAACAGGGTTAGCTCCTACGAGCAGTACTTC